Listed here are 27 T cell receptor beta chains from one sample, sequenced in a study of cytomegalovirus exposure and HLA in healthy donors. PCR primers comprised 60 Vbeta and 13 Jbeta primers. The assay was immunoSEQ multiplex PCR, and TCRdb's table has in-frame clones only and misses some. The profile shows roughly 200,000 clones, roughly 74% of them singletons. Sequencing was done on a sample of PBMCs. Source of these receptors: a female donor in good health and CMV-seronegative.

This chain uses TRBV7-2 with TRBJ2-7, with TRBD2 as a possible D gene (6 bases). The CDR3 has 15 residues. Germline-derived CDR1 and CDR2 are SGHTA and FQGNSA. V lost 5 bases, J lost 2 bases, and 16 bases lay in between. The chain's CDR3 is CASSATRDSAYEQYF. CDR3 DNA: TGTGCCAGCAGCGCTACCCGGGACTCAGCCTACGAGCAGTACTTC.

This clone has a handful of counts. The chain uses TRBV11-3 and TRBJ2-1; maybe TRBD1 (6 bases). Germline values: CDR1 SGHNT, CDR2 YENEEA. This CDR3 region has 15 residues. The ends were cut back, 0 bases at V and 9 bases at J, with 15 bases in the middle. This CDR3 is CASSLDLGGGSEQFF. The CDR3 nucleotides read TGTGCCAGCAGCTTAGATCTTGGGGGCGGCAGTGAGCAGTTCTTC.

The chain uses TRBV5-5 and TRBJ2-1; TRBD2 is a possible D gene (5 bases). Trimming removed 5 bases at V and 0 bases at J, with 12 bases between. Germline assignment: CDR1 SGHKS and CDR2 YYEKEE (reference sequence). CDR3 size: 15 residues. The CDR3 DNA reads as TGTGCCAGCAGTACAAGGGCGGGCTCCTACAATGAGCAGTTCTTC. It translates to CASSTRAGSYNEQFF. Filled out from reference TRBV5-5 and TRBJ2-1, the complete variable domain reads DAGVTQSPTHLIKTRGQQVTLRCSPISGHKSVSWYQQVLGQGPQFIFQYYEKEERGRGNFPDRFSARQFPNYSSELNVNALLLGDSALYLCASSTRAGSYNEQFFGPGTRLTVL.

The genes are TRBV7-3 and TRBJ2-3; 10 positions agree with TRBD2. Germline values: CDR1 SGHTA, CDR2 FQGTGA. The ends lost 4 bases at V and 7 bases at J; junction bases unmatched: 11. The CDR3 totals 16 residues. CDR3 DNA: TGTGCCAGCAGCTCATTTTCAGCGGGAGGGCCCTATACGCAGTATTTT. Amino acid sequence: CASSSFSAGGPYTQYF.

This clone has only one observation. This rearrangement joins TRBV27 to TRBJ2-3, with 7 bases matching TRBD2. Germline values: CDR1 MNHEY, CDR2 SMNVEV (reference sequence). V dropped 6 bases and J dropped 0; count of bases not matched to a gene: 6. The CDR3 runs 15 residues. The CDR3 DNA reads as TGTGCCAGCAGGTTCCGCGGGAGTAGCACAGATACGCAGTATTTT. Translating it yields CASRFRGSSTDTQYF.

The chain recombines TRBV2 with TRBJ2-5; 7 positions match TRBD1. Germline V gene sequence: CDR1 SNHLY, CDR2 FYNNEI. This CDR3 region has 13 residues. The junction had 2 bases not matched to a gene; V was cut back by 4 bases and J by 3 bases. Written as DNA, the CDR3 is TGTGCCAGCAGTGGAACAGGGGAAGAGACCCAGTACTTC. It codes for CASSGTGEETQYF. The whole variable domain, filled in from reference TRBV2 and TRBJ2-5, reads EPEVTQTPSHQVTQMGQEVILRCVPISNHLYFYWYRQILGQKVEFLVSFYNNEISEKSEIFDDQFSVERPDGSNFTLKIRSTKLEDSAMYFCASSGTGEETQYFGPGTRLLVL.

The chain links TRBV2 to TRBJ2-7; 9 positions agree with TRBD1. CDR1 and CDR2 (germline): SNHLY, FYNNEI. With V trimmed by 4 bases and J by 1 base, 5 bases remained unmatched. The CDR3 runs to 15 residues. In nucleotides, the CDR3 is TGTGCCAGCAGTGGACAGGGGGTAGGGTCCTACGAGCAGTACTTC. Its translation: CASSGQGVGSYEQYF.

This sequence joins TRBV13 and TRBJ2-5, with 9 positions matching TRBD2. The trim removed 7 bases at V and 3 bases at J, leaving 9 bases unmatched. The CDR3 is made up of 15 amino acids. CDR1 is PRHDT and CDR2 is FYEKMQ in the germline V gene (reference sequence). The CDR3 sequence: CASTLAERGEETQYF. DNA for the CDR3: TGTGCCAGCACCCTAGCCGAGCGGGGGGAAGAGACCCAGTACTTC.

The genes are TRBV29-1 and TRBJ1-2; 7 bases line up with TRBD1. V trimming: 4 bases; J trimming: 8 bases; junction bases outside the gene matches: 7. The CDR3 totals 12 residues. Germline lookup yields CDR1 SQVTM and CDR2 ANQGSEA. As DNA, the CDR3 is TGCAGCGTTGCAAACAGGGGACAAGGCTACACCTTC. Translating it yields CSVANRGQGYTF.

The CDR3 loop reads CASSVLGTVNQPQHF. In nucleotides, the CDR3 is TGTGCCAGTAGTGTTCTTGGTACAGTTAATCAGCCCCAGCATTTT. This sequence joins TRBV19 and TRBJ1-5; no reliable D call. Trimming took off 5 bases at V and 4 bases at J, with 15 bases between the two ends. This CDR3 is 15 amino acids long. The V gene's germline CDR1 is LNHDA and CDR2 SQIVND (reference sequence).

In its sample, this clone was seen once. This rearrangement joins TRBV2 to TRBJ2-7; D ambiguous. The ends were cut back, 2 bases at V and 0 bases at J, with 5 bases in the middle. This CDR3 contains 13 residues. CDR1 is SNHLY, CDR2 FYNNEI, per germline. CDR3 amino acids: CASSEKSSYEQYF. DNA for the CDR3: TGTGCCAGCAGTGAAAAGAGCTCCTACGAGCAGTACTTC.

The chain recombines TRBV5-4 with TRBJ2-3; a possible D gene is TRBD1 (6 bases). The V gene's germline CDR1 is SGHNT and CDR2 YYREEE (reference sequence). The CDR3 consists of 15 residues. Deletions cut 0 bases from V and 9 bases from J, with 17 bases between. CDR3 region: CASSLDELTRGTQYF. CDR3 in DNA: TGTGCCAGCAGCTTGGACGAGCTCACTAGGGGGACGCAGTATTTT.

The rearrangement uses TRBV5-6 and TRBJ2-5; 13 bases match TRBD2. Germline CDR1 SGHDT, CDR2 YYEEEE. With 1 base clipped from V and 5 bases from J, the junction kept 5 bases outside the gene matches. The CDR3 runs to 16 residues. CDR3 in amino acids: CASSLPGLAGFETQYF. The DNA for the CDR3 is TGTGCCAGCAGCTTGCCGGGACTAGCGGGGTTTGAGACCCAGTACTTC. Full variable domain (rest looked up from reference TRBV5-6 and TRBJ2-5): DAGVTQSPTHLIKTRGQQVTLRCSPKSGHDTVSWYQQALGQGPQFIFQYYEEEERQRGNFPDRFSGHQFPNYSSELNVNALLLGDSALYLCASSLPGLAGFETQYFGPGTRLLVL.

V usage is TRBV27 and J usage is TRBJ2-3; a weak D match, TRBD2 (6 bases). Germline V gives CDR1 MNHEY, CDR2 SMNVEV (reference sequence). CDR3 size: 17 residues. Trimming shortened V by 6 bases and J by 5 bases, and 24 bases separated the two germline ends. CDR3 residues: CASRSVRGFGAGDTQYF. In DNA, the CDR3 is TGTGCCAGCAGGAGCGTCAGAGGGTTTGGAGCGGGAGATACGCAGTATTTT.

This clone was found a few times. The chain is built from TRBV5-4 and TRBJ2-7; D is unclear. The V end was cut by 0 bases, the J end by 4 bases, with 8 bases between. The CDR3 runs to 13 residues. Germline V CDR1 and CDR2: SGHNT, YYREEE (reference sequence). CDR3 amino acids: CASSLAADYEQYF. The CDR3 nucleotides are TGTGCCAGCAGCTTGGCTGCGGATTACGAGCAGTACTTC.

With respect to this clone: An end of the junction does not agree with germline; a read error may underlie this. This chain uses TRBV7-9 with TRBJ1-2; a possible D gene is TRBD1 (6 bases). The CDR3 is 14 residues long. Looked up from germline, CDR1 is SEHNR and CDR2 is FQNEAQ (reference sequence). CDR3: CSSSLPGHLYGYTF. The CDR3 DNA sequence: TGTTCCAGCAGCTTGCCGGGACACCTTTATGGCTACACCTTC.

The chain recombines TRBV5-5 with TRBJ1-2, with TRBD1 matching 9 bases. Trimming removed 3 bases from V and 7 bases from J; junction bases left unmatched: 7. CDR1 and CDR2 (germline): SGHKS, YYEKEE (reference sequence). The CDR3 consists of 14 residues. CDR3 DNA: TGTGCCAGCAGCTCTCCGGGACAGGGTTCTGGCTACACCTTC. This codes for CASSSPGQGSGYTF.

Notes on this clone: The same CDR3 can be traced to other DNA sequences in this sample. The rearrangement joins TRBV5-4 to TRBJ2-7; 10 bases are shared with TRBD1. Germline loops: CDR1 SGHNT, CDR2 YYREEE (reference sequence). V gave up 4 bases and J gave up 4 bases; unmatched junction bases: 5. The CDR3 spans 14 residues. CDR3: CASSPGQGGYEQYF. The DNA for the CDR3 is TGTGCCAGCAGCCCAGGACAGGGGGGGTACGAGCAGTACTTC.

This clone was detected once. Written as DNA, the CDR3 is TGTGCCACTGAACAGTGGGCTAGCGGGAAGGGGGTGCAGTTCTTC. Its protein product is CATEQWASGKGVQFF. The chain employs TRBV27 and TRBJ2-1; TRBD2 agrees at 9 bases. V was pared by 10 bases and J by 12 bases, with 19 bases of the junction left unmatched. The CDR3 has 15 amino acids. The germline gives CDR1 MNHEY, CDR2 SMNVEV (reference sequence).

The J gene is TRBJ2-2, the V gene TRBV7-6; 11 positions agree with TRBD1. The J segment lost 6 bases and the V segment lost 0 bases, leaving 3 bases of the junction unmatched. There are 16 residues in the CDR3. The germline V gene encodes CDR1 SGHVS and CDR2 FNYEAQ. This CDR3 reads CASSLALGQGAGELFF. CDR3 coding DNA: TGTGCCAGCAGCTTAGCGCTGGGACAGGGGGCCGGGGAGCTGTTTTTT.

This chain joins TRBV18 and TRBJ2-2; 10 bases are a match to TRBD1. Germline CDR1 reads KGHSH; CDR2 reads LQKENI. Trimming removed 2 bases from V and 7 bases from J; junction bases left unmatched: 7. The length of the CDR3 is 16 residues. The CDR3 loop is CASSPSRQGAGGELFF. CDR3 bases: TGTGCCAGCTCACCATCCAGACAGGGGGCAGGCGGGGAGCTGTTTTTT. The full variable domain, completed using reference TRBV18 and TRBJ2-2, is NAGVMQNPRHLVRRRGQEARLRCSPMKGHSHVYWYRQLPEEGLKFMVYLQKENIIDESGMPKERFSAEFPKEGPSILRIQQVVRGDSAAYFCASSPSRQGAGGELFFGEGSRLTVL.

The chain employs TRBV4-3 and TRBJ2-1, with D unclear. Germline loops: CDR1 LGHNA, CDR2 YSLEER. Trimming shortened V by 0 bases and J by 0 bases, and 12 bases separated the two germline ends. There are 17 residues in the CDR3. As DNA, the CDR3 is TGCGCCAGCAGCCAAGACAAAAGCCTACGCTCCTACAATGAGCAGTTCTTC. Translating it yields CASSQDKSLRSYNEQFF.

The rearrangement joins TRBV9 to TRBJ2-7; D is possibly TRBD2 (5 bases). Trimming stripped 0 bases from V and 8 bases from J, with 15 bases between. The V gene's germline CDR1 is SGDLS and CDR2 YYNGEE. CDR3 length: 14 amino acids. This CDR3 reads CASSVDWRMAKQYF. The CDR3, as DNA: TGTGCCAGCAGCGTAGATTGGAGGATGGCGAAGCAGTACTTC.

The CDR3 reads CASSLGGHNIQETQYF. The CDR3 DNA is TGTGCCAGTAGTCTAGGTGGTCACAACATACAAGAGACCCAGTACTTC. The rearrangement links TRBV19 to TRBJ2-5; D gene ambiguous. Germline CDR1 reads LNHDA; CDR2 reads SQIVND (reference sequence). With 5 bases removed from V and 2 bases from J, the gap between germline ends came to 18 bases. The CDR3 contains 16 residues. The variable domain in full, completed from reference TRBV19 and TRBJ2-5, reads DGGITQSPKYLFRKEGQNVTLSCEQNLNHDAMYWYRQDPGQGLRLIYYSQIVNDFQKGDIAEGYSVSREKKESFPLTVTSAQKNPTAFYLCASSLGGHNIQETQYFGPGTRLLVL.

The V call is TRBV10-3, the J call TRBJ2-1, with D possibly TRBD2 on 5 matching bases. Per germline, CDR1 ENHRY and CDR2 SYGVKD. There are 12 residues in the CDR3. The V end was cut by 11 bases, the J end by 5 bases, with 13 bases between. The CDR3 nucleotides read TGTGCCTCCCGGGGTAGTCACAATGAGCAGTTCTTC. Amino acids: CASRGSHNEQFF.

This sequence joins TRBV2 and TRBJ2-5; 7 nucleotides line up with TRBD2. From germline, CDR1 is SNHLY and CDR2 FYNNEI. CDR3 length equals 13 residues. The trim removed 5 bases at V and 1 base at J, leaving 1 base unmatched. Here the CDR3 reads CASSREAQETQYF. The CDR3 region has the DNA TGTGCCAGCAGTCGGGAGGCCCAAGAGACCCAGTACTTC.

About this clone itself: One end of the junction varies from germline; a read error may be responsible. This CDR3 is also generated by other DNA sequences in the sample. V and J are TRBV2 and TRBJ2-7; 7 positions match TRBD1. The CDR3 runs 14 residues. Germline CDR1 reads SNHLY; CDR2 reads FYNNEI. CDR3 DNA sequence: TGTGCCAGCAAGGCTGACAGGGCATCCTATGAGCAGTACTTC. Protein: CASKADRASYEQYF.